The entry below describes one TCR beta chain. Its antigen is unidentified. The entry originates in a study of immune cell composition in non-small cell lung cancer. Whole-study results and caveats: TIL tumour reactivity correlated with maximal tumour-associated clone frequency in adenocarcinoma. Shared sequences between tumour-reactive and dominant in vivo clones were not proven. Squamous carcinomas (roughly 80%) more often had tumour-associated clones >0.5% than adenocarcinomas (roughly 33%).

The germline V gene encodes CDR1 MRHNA and CDR2 SNTAGT. V dropped 4 bases and J dropped 4 bases, with 16 bases sitting between them. This CDR3 contains 15 residues. Sequencing was performed with immunoSEQ multiplex PCR; in TCRdb, only in-frame clones are kept and a portion is missing. The sample holds 6,500 to 8,000 clones, 80% to 90% seen once. Normal lung was taken at the farthest possible site, at least 3 cm from tumour. Sample: non-adjacent lung tissue. This receptor was identified in a human donor with non-small cell lung cancer. J is TRBJ1-2 and V is TRBV6-4, with a weak D call TRBD1 (6 bases). This chain's CDR3 is CASSVRAGEVYGYTF. Written as DNA, the CDR3 is TGTGCCAGCAGTGTACGGGCAGGGGAAGTCTATGGCTACACCTTC.